The clone carrying this TCR beta chain was observed many times. These data originate in a study of T cells after yellow fever vaccination. TCRdb reanalysed the 5' RACE reads using MiXCR and keeps one entry per CDR3 protein. The repertoire holds about 110,000 distinct CDR3 sequences, with more than 7.5% as singletons. The CDR3 length is 15 residues. Germline assignment: CDR1 SGHAT and CDR2 FQNNGV. J lost 14 bases, V lost 3 bases, and 13 bases had no gene match. The specimen was CD8+ T cells sorted from PBMCs, collected 45 days after the yellow fever booster vaccination. The sequence was collected from a man between 25 and 39 years old who received the YFV17D yellow fever vaccine. V gene TRBV11-2 combines with J gene TRBJ2-1; the match to TRBD1 covers 10 bases. CDR3: CASSFPDRGKREEFF. For the CDR3, the DNA is TGTGCCAGCAGCTTTCCGGACAGGGGGAAGAGGGAAGAGTTCTTC.